These 9 T cell receptor beta chains originate from one sample sequenced in a study of T cell responses to AZD1222 COVID-19 vaccine. Method: immunoSEQ multiplex PCR; TCRdb's copy keeps in-frame clones and lacks some. The sample carries some 150,000 clones, roughly 91% recorded once. The sequencing here drew on peripheral blood, taken on day 0 of AZD1222 vaccination. These receptors were taken from an adult in good health.

The chain recombines TRBV2 with TRBJ2-5; TRBD2 matches 14 bases. The J segment lost 5 bases and the V segment lost 6 bases, leaving 17 bases of the junction unmatched. The CDR3 length is 19 residues. The V gene's germline CDR1 is SNHLY and CDR2 FYNNEI. The CDR3 sequence is CASSAFRTSGRRLLETQYF. In DNA, the CDR3 is TGTGCCAGCAGCGCTTTCCGGACTAGCGGGAGGAGGCTGTTGGAGACCCAGTACTTC.

The chain recombines TRBV7-6 with TRBJ1-1; TRBD1 agrees at 7 bases. This CDR3 is built from 16 residues. V lost 7 bases, J lost 5 bases, and 16 bases stayed unmatched. Germline V gene sequence: CDR1 SGHVS, CDR2 FNYEAQ. The CDR3 region is CASTTRQGGGGTEAFF. The CDR3 nucleotides are TGTGCCAGCACCACACGACAGGGAGGAGGAGGGACTGAAGCTTTCTTT. Based on the CDR3 plus reference TRBV7-6 and TRBJ1-1, the full variable domain is GAGVSQSPRYKVTKRGQDVALRCDPISGHVSLYWYRQALGQGPEFLTYFNYEAQQDKSGLPNDRFSAERPEGSISTLTIQRTEQRDSAMYRCASTTRQGGGGTEAFFGQGTRLTVV.

The chain recombines TRBV13 with TRBJ1-2; the match to TRBD1 covers 8 bases. CDR1 is PRHDT, CDR2 FYEKMQ, per germline (reference sequence). The CDR3 has 14 amino acids. V trimming: 0 bases; J trimming: 4 bases; junction bases outside the gene matches: 1. CDR3 in amino acids: CASSLGTGAYGYTF. CDR3 DNA sequence: TGTGCCAGCAGCTTAGGGACAGGGGCCTATGGCTACACCTTC.

The CDR3 spells CASSPNSDLSGNTIYF. The CDR3 nucleotides are TGCGCCAGCAGCCCCAACTCAGACCTATCTGGAAACACCATATATTTT. This chain joins TRBV5-1 and TRBJ1-3; D is ambiguous. Trimming took off 4 bases at V and 1 base at J, with 15 bases between the two ends. Germline assignment: CDR1 SGHRS and CDR2 YFSETQ. The CDR3 is 16 amino acids.

The chain combines TRBV3-1 (or the pseudogene TRBV3-2) with TRBJ2-5; 11 nucleotides match TRBD2. The CDR3 runs 16 residues. Trimming at V came to 6 bases and at J to 1 base, leaving 7 bases not matched to a gene. The V gene's germline CDR1 is LGHDT and CDR2 YNNKEL (reference sequence). The CDR3 loop is CASRRRLAGPQETQYF. The CDR3 DNA reads TGTGCCAGCAGACGGAGACTAGCGGGGCCCCAAGAGACCCAGTACTTC.

This chain links TRBV20-1 with TRBJ1-2; possible D gene TRBD1, 5 bases. The V end was cut by 4 bases, the J end by 5 bases, with 8 bases between. CDR1 and CDR2 (germline): DFQATT, SNEGSKA (reference sequence). This CDR3 has 11 amino acids. This CDR3 reads CSANPGYGYTF. The DNA of the CDR3 is TGCAGTGCTAACCCAGGGTATGGCTACACCTTC.

This chain connects TRBV6-5 to TRBJ2-1; 8 nucleotides align to TRBD2. CDR1 and CDR2 (germline): MNHEY, SVGAGI. Trimming cost V 4 bases and J 9 bases; bases outside gene matches: 8. CDR3 length: 14 residues. The CDR3 DNA sequence: TGTGCCAGCAGTTCTGGCGGGGGGACCACTGAGCAGTTCTTC. Its protein product is CASSSGGGTTEQFF.

The rearrangement joins TRBV7-2 to TRBJ2-1; 11 positions match TRBD2. The CDR3 extends over 16 amino acids. Trimming cost V 5 bases and J 4 bases; bases outside gene matches: 7. Germline CDR1 and CDR2: SGHTA and FQGNSA. The CDR3 loop reads CASSPQGLAVYNEQFF. The CDR3 DNA reads TGTGCCAGCAGCCCACAGGGACTAGCGGTATACAATGAGCAGTTCTTC.

J is TRBJ1-1 and V is TRBV5-1; tentatively, D is TRBD1 (5 bases). V lost 0 bases and J lost 2, with 8 bases in between. The CDR3 is 14 residues long. Germline V lookup: CDR1 SGHRS, CDR2 YFSETQ. This CDR3 is CASSLGGVNTEAFF. In DNA form, the CDR3 reads TGCGCCAGCAGCTTGGGAGGGGTAAACACTGAAGCTTTCTTT.